This TCR beta chain appears in the sequencing data of a study of T-cell memory formation after mild COVID-19. The 5'RACE method, run with constant-segment primers, produced TCR alpha and TCR beta cDNA libraries (carrying sample barcodes and UMIs). One entry per CDR3 protein results from TCRdb running MiXCR on the 5' RACE reads. The profile covers 150,000 to 200,000 distinct CDR3 sequences, with around a third appearing a single time and approximately 12% taken by the ten largest. CDR1 is SGHVS and CDR2 is FQNEAQ in the germline V gene. Trimming cost V 5 bases and J 1 base, with 15 bases left between them. The CDR3 has 15 residues. This clonotype was seen a few times.

The origin of this receptor is an adult woman who had mild COVID-19 (a few samples of this study predate the infection). Cell type and time point are not known. The J gene is TRBJ2-7, the V gene TRBV7-8; D gene unclear. The sample taken for sequencing was PBMCs or a T cell subset sorted from them (not recorded which). In DNA form, the CDR3 reads TGTGCCAGCAGCCCACGCCGGTGGCAGTCCTACGAGCAGTACTTC. It codes for CASSPRRWQSYEQYF.